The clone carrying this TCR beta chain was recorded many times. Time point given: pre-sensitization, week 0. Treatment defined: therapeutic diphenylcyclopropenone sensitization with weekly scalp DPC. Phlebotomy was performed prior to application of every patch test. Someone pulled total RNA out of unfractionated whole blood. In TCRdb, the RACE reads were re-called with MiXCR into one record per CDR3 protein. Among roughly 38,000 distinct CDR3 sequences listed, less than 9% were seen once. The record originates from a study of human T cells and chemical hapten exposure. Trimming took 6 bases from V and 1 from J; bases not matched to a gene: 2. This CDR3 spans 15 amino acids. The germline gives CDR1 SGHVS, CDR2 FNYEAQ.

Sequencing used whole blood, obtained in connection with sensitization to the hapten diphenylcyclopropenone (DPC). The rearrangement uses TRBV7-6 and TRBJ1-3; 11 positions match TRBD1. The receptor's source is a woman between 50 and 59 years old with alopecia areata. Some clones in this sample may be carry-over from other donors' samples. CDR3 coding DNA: TGTGCCAGCAGGGACAGGGGGCAGTCTGGAAACACCATATATTTT. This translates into CASRDRGQSGNTIYF.